Following are 16 T cell receptor beta chains from one sample sequenced in a study of T cell repertoires in cytomegalovirus infection. In TCRdb, the reads were re-called with MiXCR into one record per CDR3 protein. This table holds hundreds of thousands of distinct CDR3 sequences, 35% found once. Sequencing was done on a sample of PBMCs. The receptors here all came from a human donor in good health (CMV status not recorded). Some clones in this sample may be carry-over from other donors' samples.

The V gene is TRBV7-8, the J gene TRBJ1-6; no clear D gene. This CDR3 has 14 amino acids. V lost 1 base, J lost 9 bases, and 10 bases lay in between. CDR1 and CDR2 from the germline V gene are SGHVS and FQNEAQ. DNA for the CDR3: TGTGCCAGCAGCTTAGTGCGGGAGTTTTCACCCCTCCACTTT. It is translated as CASSLVREFSPLHF. The whole variable domain, filled in from reference TRBV7-8 and TRBJ1-6, reads GAGVSQSPRYKVAKRGQDVALRCDPISGHVSLFWYQQALGQGPEFLTYFQNEAQLDKSGLPSDRFFAERPEGSVSTLKIQRTQQEDSAVYLCASSLVREFSPLHFGNGTRLTVT.

Details on this clonotype: Sequence at one end of the junction differs from germline and may be a read error. V gene TRBV5-6 combines with J gene TRBJ1-1; no clear D gene. Germline-derived CDR1 and CDR2 are SGHDT and YYEEEE. The CDR3 sequence is 15 residues long. DNA of the CDR3: TGTGCCAGCACCTTGACTTGGTCCGGTCGTAGTGAAGCTTTCTTT. Translated: CASTLTWSGRSEAFF.

The chain carries TRBV28 and TRBJ1-1; D ambiguous. Germline assignment: CDR1 MDHEN and CDR2 SYDVKM. Between the trimmed V and J ends, which lost 4 bases and 0 bases, there was a span of 9 bases. This CDR3 has 14 amino acids. CDR3 coding DNA: TGTGCCAGCAGTTCGAAACACCTGAACACTGAAGCTTTCTTT. Translating it yields CASSSKHLNTEAFF.

This clonotype was observed once. This chain links TRBV30 with TRBJ1-1; tentatively, D is TRBD1 (5 bases). V was shortened by 2 bases and J by 0 bases, with 10 bases between the two germline ends. CDR3 size: 14 residues. CDR1 and CDR2 from the germline V gene are GTSNPN and SVGIG (reference sequence). DNA for the CDR3: TGTGCCTGGAGTAGGGGCAGCATGAACACTGAAGCTTTCTTT. It encodes CAWSRGSMNTEAFF.

The chain carries TRBV20-1 and TRBJ2-3; D possibly matches TRBD1 or TRBD2 (6 bases each). This CDR3 is 16 amino acids long. Per germline, CDR1 DFQATT and CDR2 SNEGSKA (reference sequence). The V end lost 6 bases, the J end lost 7 bases, and 26 bases lay between the germline ends. CDR3 amino acids: CSAPGPGGRGLNTQYF. DNA for the CDR3: TGCAGTGCGCCAGGCCCCGGGGGCCGAGGGTTAAATACGCAGTATTTT.

This clonotype occurred a few times. The chain couples TRBV28 to TRBJ2-7; D call uncertain. This CDR3 has 13 residues. The germline V gene has CDR1 MDHEN and CDR2 SYDVKM. V was trimmed by 10 bases and J by 2 bases, leaving 15 bases between them. The CDR3 region is CATDNPTAYEQYF. In nucleotides, the CDR3 is TGTGCCACCGATAACCCAACCGCCTACGAGCAGTACTTC.

Details on this clonotype: This CDR3 is missing its conserved last phenylalanine or tryptophan, likely due to a read error. It is unclear where the CDR3 begins or ends on the DNA, so no DNA is shown, and the CDR3 is as TCRdb lists it. V gene TRBV7-2 combines with J gene TRBJ1-2; TRBD1 is taken as the D call from the table, unchecked against the DNA. CDR1 and CDR2 from the germline V gene are SGHTA and FQGNSA. The CDR3 is 12 residues long, ends included. CDR3 residues: CATGQGDYGYTL.

The chain recombines TRBV6-6 with TRBJ2-7; D remains ambiguous. Germline V gene sequence: CDR1 MNHNY, CDR2 SVGAGI (reference sequence). This CDR3 has 12 amino acids. The V end was cut by 6 bases, the J end by 10 bases, with 16 bases between. CDR3 residues: CASSSPGLEQYF. Here the CDR3 DNA reads TGTGCCAGCAGCTCCCCGGGCTTGGAACAGTACTTC.

The CDR3 is CASSPDPQREGNYEQFF. CDR3 nucleotides: TGTGCCAGCAGCCCTGATCCGCAGCGGGAGGGCAATTATGAGCAGTTCTTC. The V call is TRBV27, the J call TRBJ2-1; TRBD2 matches at 10 bases. With 6 bases clipped from V and 8 bases from J, the junction kept 16 bases outside the gene matches. Per germline, CDR1 MNHEY and CDR2 SMNVEV (reference sequence). The CDR3 is 17 residues long.

This clonotype appeared many times. The genes are TRBV28 and TRBJ2-5; unclear D gene. The CDR3 has 11 amino acids. Germline-derived CDR1 and CDR2 are MDHEN and SYDVKM. Trimming stripped 6 bases from V and 2 bases from J, with 4 bases between. CDR3 sequence reads: CASRLQETQYF. The DNA for the CDR3 is TGTGCCAGCAGACTTCAAGAGACCCAGTACTTC.

This chain links TRBV6-5 with TRBJ1-2, with D perhaps matching TRBD1 (6 bases). Trimming shortened V by 6 bases and J by 8 bases, and 19 bases separated the two germline ends. The CDR3 covers 14 residues. The V gene's germline CDR1 is MNHEY and CDR2 SVGAGI. CDR3 amino acids: CASSSDRAPGGYTF. In nucleotides, the CDR3 is TGTGCCAGCAGCTCGGACAGAGCCCCTGGCGGCTACACCTTC.

Comments on this clonotype: Germline and junction disagree at one end, which may indicate a read error. The chain joins TRBV7-8 to TRBJ1-5; unclear D gene. The CDR3 extends over 13 amino acids. Germline V gene sequence: CDR1 SGHVS, CDR2 FQNEAQ. CDR3 in amino acids: CARSLYFDQPKHF. The DNA for the CDR3 is TGTGCCAGAAGCTTGTATTTTGATCAGCCCAAGCATTTT.

The chain couples TRBV10-3 to TRBJ2-7; D remains ambiguous. The length of the CDR3 is 14 residues. V was clipped by 3 bases and J by 5 bases, with 14 bases between them. CDR1 is ENHRY, CDR2 SYGVKD, per germline. Here the CDR3 reads CAISETPPTDEQYF. The CDR3, as DNA: TGTGCCATCAGTGAAACTCCTCCGACGGACGAGCAGTACTTC.

This chain joins TRBV20-1 and TRBJ2-4, with 7 bases aligning to TRBD1. Germline CDR1 and CDR2: DFQATT and SNEGSKA (reference sequence). Germline trimming cut 5 bases from V and 0 bases from J; bases unmatched to any gene: 16. The CDR3 contains 18 residues. Here the CDR3 DNA reads TGCAGTGCTCACCACCTACTCACAGGGGTCCTAGCCAAAAACATTCAGTACTTC. It yields the protein CSAHHLLTGVLAKNIQYF.

This clonotype was recorded a few times. The V gene is TRBV7-9, the J gene TRBJ2-7, with unresolved D. V lost 7 bases and J 3 bases, leaving 13 bases between the germline ends. The CDR3 spans 13 residues. Germline CDR1 reads SEHNR; CDR2 reads FQNEAQ (reference sequence). This CDR3 is CASTPGDLYEQYF. DNA of the CDR3: TGTGCCAGCACCCCCGGAGACCTCTACGAGCAGTACTTC.

The chain combines TRBV20-1 with TRBJ2-3; D unclear. This CDR3 is 15 amino acids long. V gave up 4 bases and J gave up 0 bases, with 14 bases separating them. Germline CDR1 and CDR2: DFQATT and SNEGSKA (reference sequence). CDR3 sequence: CSAIESGVSTDTQYF. CDR3 nucleotide sequence: TGCAGTGCTATCGAGTCGGGCGTTAGCACAGATACGCAGTATTTT.